The rows below give T cell receptor beta chains drawn from one sample of a study of blood T cell repertoires in COVID-19. The data were produced by immunoSEQ multiplex PCR, yet TCRdb's version contains in-frame clones alone and is incomplete. The sample holds around 170,000 clones, about four fifths seen once. The sample comprised PBMCs or T cells enriched from blood (not recorded which). The origin of the receptors is a man aged 50-60 years who had recovered from COVID-19. CDR3s leave out the opening cysteine and the closing phenylalanine or tryptophan.

CDR3aa,j_gene,v_gene
ASSWSPAAQPQH,TRBJ1-5,TRBV7-2
ASSSDRGQFDEQF,TRBJ2-1,TRBV19
AISESGGNYNSPLH,TRBJ1-6,TRBV10-3
ASSPRQTDYNSPLH,TRBJ1-6,TRBV5-1
ASSPPGGWGNQPQH,TRBJ1-5,TRBV16
ASSRVQGVRETQY,TRBJ2-5,TRBV11-2
ASSPMGQLSKNSPLH,TRBJ1-6,TRBV5-1
ASSTVAQEKLF,TRBJ1-4,TRBV27
ASSRDFDPDQPQH,TRBJ1-5,TRBV6-5
ASSQGTGFVGYT,TRBJ1-2,TRBV4-3
ASSLTGTGNEKLF,TRBJ1-4,TRBV5-1